The 9 T cell receptor beta chains listed next were all sequenced from one sample in a study of cytomegalovirus exposure and HLA in healthy donors. The study ran its PCR with 60 Vbeta and 13 Jbeta primers. The table came from immunoSEQ multiplex PCR; TCRdb's copy has only in-frame clones and leaves some out. The sample consists of roughly 190,000 clones, over 70% of them appearing once. Specimen: PBMCs. The receptor source for this set is a man aged 35 to 55 in good health and CMV-seropositive.

Written as DNA, the CDR3 is TGTGCCAGCAGCACACGGGGACAGAGCCAAGAGACCCAGTACTTC. It encodes CASSTRGQSQETQYF. This chain uses TRBV7-8 with TRBJ2-5, with TRBD1 matching over 7 bases. The trim removed 5 bases at V and 1 base at J, leaving 7 bases unmatched. The germline gives CDR1 SGHVS, CDR2 FQNEAQ. The CDR3 is 15 residues long.

About this clone: The junction does not match germline at one end; this may be a read error. V gene TRBV5-1 combines with J gene TRBJ1-3; D remains ambiguous. Germline CDR1 is SGHRS and CDR2 is YFSETQ. This CDR3 is 15 amino acids long. CDR3 loop: CASSLYGSVGDTIYF. In DNA, the CDR3 is TGCGCCAGCAGCTTGTACGGGTCGGTTGGAGACACCATATATTTT.

This sequence joins TRBV19 and TRBJ1-1; no definite D call. V was shortened by 10 bases and J by 4 bases, with 16 bases between the two germline ends. The CDR3 spans 13 residues. Germline V gives CDR1 LNHDA, CDR2 SQIVND (reference sequence). CDR3 protein: CATVTQAGTEAFF. The CDR3 bases are TGTGCCACCGTCACTCAGGCGGGCACTGAAGCTTTCTTT.

V is TRBV9 and J is TRBJ2-3, with D uncertain. Germline CDR1 and CDR2: SGDLS and YYNGEE. V lost 0 bases to trimming and J lost 5 bases, with 4 bases between them. This CDR3 is 12 amino acids long. CDR3 DNA: TGTGCCAGCAGCGTAGGAGAAGATACGCAGTATTTT. Protein sequence: CASSVGEDTQYF.

This clone has just a few counts. The chain joins TRBV7-2 to TRBJ2-2, with TRBD2 matching over 7 bases. V trimming: 2 bases; J trimming: 6 bases; junction bases outside the gene matches: 9. This CDR3 has 16 amino acids. Looked up from germline, CDR1 is SGHTA and CDR2 is FQGNSA. The CDR3 DNA is TGTGCCAGCAGCTTACAATTTGGACTAGGCGCCGGGGAGCTGTTTTTT. Residues: CASSLQFGLGAGELFF. The variable domain in full, completed from reference TRBV7-2 and TRBJ2-2, reads GAGVSQSPSNKVTEKGKDVELRCDPISGHTALYWYRQSLGQGLEFLIYFQGNSAPDKSGLPSDRFSAERTGGSVSTLTIQRTQQEDSAVYLCASSLQFGLGAGELFFGEGSRLTVL.

V gene TRBV7-9 combines with J gene TRBJ1-2, with D unclear. Germline CDR1 SEHNR, CDR2 FQNEAQ (reference sequence). The V gene lost 3 bases and the J gene lost 4 bases, with 15 bases spanning the gap. The CDR3 runs 15 residues. The CDR3: CASSLSIGGPYGYTF. The CDR3 bases are TGTGCCAGCAGCTTGAGCATAGGAGGACCCTATGGCTACACCTTC.

This clone was found a few times. The genes are TRBV4-2 and TRBJ2-3; D is unclear. V was cut by 5 bases and J by 0 bases, with 18 bases left in between. The length of the CDR3 is 17 residues. The germline V gene encodes CDR1 LGHNA and CDR2 YNFKEQ. DNA of the CDR3: TGTGCCAGCAGCGATGTTATAGCCGCGGTTAGCACAGATACGCAGTATTTT. It specifies CASSDVIAAVSTDTQYF.

This clone was detected a few times. The chain couples TRBV6-5 to TRBJ1-3; D perhaps matches TRBD1 (6 bases). CDR3 length equals 14 residues. Germline CDR1 reads MNHEY; CDR2 reads SVGAGI. The ends were cut back, 6 bases at V and 1 base at J, with 10 bases in the middle. DNA of the CDR3: TGTGCCAGCAGGCAAACAGGGTCTGGAAACACCATATATTTT. Protein: CASRQTGSGNTIYF.

The V gene is TRBV6-5, the J gene TRBJ1-1; D is unclear. V gave up 0 bases and J gave up 0 bases, with 8 bases separating them. Germline V gene lookup returns CDR1 MNHEY and CDR2 SVGAGI. The CDR3 sequence is 15 residues long. CDR3 bases: TGTGCCAGCAGTTACTCCGGAGTTATGAACACTGAAGCTTTCTTT. Translating gives CASSYSGVMNTEAFF.